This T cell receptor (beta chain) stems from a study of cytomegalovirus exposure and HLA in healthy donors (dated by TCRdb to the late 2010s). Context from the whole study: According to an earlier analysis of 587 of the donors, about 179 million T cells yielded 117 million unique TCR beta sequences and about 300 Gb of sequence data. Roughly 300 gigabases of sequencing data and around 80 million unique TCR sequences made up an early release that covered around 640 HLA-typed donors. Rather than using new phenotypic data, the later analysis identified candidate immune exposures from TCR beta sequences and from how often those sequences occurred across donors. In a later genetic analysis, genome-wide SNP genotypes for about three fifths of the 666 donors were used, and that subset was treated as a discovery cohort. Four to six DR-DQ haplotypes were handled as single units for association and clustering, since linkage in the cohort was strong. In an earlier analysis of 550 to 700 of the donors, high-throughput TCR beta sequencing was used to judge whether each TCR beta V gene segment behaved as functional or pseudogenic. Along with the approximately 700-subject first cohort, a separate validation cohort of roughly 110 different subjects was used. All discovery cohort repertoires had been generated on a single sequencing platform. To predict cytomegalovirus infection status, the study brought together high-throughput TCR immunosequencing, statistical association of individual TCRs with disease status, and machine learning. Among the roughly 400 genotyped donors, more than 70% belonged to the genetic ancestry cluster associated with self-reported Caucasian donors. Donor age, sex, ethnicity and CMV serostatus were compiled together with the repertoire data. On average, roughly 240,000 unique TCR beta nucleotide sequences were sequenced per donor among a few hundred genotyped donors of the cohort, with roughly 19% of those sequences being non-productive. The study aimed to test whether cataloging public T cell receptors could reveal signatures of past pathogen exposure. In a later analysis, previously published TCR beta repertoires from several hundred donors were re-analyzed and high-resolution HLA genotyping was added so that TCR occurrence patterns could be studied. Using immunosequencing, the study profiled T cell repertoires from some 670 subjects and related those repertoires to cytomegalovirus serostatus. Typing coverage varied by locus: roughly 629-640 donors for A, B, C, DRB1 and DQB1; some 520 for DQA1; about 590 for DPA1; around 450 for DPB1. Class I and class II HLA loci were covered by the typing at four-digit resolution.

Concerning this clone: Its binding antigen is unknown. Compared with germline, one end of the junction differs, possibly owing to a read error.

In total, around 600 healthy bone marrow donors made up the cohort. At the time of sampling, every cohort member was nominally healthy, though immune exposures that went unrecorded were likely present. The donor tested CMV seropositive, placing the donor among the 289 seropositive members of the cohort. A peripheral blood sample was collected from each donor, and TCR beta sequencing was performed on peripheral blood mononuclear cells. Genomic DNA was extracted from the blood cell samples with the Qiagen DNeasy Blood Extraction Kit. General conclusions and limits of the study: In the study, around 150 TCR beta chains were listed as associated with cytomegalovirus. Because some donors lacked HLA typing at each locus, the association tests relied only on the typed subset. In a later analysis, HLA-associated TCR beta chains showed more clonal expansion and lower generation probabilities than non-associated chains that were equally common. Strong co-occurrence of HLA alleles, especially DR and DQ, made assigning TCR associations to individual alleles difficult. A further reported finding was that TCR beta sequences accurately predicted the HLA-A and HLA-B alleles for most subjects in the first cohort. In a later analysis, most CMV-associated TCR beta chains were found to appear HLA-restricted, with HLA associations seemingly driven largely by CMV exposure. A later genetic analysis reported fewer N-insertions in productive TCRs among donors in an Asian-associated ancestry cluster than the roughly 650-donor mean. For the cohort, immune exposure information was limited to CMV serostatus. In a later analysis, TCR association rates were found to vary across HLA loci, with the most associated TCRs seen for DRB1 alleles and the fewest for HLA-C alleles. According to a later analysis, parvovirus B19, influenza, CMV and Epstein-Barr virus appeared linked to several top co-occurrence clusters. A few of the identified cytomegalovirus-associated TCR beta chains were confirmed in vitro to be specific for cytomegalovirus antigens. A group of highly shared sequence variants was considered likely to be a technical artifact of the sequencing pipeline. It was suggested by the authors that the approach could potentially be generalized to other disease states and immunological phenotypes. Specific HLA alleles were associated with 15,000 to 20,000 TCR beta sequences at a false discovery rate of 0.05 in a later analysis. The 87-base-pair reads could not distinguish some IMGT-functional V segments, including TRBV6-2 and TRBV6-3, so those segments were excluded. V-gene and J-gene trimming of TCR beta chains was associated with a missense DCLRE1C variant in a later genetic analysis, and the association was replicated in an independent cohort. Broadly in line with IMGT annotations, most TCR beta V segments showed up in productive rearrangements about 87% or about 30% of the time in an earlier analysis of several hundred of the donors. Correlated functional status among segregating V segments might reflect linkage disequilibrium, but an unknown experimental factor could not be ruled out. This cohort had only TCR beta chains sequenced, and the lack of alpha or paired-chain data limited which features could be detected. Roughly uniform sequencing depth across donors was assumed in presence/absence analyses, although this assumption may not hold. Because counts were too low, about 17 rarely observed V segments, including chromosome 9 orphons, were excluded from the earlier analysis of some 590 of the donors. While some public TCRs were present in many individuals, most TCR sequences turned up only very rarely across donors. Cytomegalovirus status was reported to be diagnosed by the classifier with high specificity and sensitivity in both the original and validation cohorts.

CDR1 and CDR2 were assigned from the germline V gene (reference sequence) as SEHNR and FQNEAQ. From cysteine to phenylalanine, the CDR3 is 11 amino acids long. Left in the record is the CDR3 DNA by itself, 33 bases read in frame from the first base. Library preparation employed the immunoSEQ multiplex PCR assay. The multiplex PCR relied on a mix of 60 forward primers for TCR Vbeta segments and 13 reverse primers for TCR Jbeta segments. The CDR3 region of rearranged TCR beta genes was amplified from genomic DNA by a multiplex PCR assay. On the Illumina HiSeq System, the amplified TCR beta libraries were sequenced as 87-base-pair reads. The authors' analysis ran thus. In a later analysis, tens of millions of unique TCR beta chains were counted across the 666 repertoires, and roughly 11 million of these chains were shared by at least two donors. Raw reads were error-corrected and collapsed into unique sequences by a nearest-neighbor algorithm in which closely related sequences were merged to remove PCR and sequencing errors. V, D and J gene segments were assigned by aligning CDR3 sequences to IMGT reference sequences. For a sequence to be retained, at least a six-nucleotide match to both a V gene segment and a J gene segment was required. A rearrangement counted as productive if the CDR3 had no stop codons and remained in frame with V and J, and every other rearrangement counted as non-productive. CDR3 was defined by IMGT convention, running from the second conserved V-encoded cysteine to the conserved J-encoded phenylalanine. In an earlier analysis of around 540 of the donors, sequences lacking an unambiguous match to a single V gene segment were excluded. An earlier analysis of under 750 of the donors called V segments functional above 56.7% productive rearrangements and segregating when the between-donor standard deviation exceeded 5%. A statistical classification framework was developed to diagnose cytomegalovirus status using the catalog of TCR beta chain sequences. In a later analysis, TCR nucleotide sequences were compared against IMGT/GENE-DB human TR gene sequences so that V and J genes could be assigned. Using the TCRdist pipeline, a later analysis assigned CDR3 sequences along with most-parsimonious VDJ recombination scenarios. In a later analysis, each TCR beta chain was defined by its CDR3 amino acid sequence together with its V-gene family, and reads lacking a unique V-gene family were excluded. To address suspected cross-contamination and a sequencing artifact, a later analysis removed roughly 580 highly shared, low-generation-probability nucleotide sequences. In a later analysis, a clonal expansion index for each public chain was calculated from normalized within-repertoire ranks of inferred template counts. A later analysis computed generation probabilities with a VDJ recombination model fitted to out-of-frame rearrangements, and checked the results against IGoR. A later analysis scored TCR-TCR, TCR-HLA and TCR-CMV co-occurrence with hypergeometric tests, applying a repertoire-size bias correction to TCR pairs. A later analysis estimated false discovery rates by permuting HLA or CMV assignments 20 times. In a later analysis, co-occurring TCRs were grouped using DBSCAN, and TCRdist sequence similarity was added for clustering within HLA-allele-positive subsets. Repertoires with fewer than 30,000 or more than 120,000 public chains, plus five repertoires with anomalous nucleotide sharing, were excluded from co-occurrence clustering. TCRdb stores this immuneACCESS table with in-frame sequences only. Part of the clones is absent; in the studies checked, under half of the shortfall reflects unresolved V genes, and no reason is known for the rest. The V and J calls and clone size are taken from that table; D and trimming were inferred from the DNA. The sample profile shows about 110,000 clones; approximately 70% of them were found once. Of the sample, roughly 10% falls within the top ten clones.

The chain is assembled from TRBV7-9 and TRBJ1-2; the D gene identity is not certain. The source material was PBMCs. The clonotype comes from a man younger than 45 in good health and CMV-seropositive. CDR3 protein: CASSWYYGYTF. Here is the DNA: TGTGCCAGCAGTTGGTACTACGGCTACACCTTC.